This TCR beta chain was captured by sequencing in a study of T cells in Graves' hyperthyroidism and ophthalmopathy. This clonotype has ten or more counts. V was pared by 5 bases and J by 3 bases, with 8 bases of the junction left unmatched. There are 15 residues in the CDR3. Germline V gene data show CDR1 as MNHEY and CDR2 as SVGEGT. TCR beta CDR3 regions were amplified from RNA. Primed by the HTBI set, a first-round RT-PCR was run on the TCR CDR3. Each CDR3 protein is one row after TCRdb ran MiXCR on the multiplex PCR reads. The data hold 300,000 to 450,000 distinct CDR3 sequences, with less than 20% observed a single time.

V gene TRBV6-2 or TRBV6-3 combines with J gene TRBJ2-7; 9 bases are a match to TRBD1. This TCR came from a woman in her 40s with Graves' ophthalmopathy. Sequencing was carried out using blood. The CDR3 coding sequence is TGTGCCAGCAGTCACTGGACAGGGGCTGACTACGAGCAGTACTTC. Its protein is CASSHWTGADYEQYF.